Sequencing of this TCR beta chain was carried out in a study of technical replicates of blood from a handful of donors. This table comes from immunoSEQ multiplex PCR, and its TCRdb copy is limited to in-frame clones, with some not included. The table includes about 59,000 clones, 80% to 95% detected once. Germline assignment: CDR1 LNHDA and CDR2 SQIVND (reference sequence). V was pared by 6 bases and J by 3 bases, with 14 bases between. The CDR3 contains 14 residues. The chain uses TRBV19 and TRBJ1-2; D might be TRBD1 (6 bases). The sample taken for sequencing was PBMCs. The source is a human donor in good health. Some clones in this sample may be carry-over from other donors' samples. CDR3 sequence: CASRDDRSYYGYTF. The DNA of the CDR3 is TGTGCCAGTAGAGATGACAGGAGCTACTATGGCTACACCTTC.